These T cell receptor beta chains were read from a single sample in a study of cytomegalovirus exposure and HLA in healthy donors. Method: immunoSEQ multiplex PCR; TCRdb's copy keeps in-frame clones and lacks some. This sample carries 140,000 or so clones, approximately 88% of them seen once, and the ten largest clones take about 4.9%. The source material was PBMCs. These receptors were obtained from a man between 18 and 35 years old in good health and CMV-seropositive. CDR3s include the opening cysteine and the closing phenylalanine or tryptophan. The order of the fields is CDR3 protein, CDR3 DNA, CDR3 length, V gene, clone size, D gene, J gene. D genes are given only for firm matches. Only some rows state a clone size, as once, few, many or a class for expanded clones.

CDR3 protein: CASSLSAQGNQPQHF; CDR3 DNA: TGTGCCAGCAGCTTATCAGCACAGGGCAATCAGCCCCAGCATTTT; CDR3 length: 15; V gene: TRBV7-8; clone size: .; D gene: .; J gene: TRBJ1-5
CDR3 protein: CASSEHGDNQPQHF; CDR3 DNA: TGTGCCAGCAGTGAACACGGAGACAATCAGCCCCAGCATTTT; CDR3 length: 14; V gene: TRBV25-1; clone size: few; D gene: .; J gene: TRBJ1-5
CDR3 protein: CAWSTRTVLNQPQHF; CDR3 DNA: TGTGCCTGGAGTACCAGGACAGTCCTCAATCAGCCCCAGCATTTT; CDR3 length: 15; V gene: TRBV30; clone size: .; D gene: .; J gene: TRBJ1-5
CDR3 protein: CAWSGRVYNEQFF; CDR3 DNA: TGTGCCTGGAGCGGGAGGGTCTACAATGAGCAGTTCTTC; CDR3 length: 13; V gene: TRBV30; clone size: .; D gene: TRBD2; J gene: TRBJ2-1
CDR3 protein: CASTGGSGNTIYF; CDR3 DNA: TGTGCCAGCACGGGGGGTTCCGGAAACACCATATATTTT; CDR3 length: 13; V gene: TRBV6-5; clone size: .; D gene: .; J gene: TRBJ1-3
CDR3 protein: CASSLEGGVYEQYF; CDR3 DNA: TGTGCCAGCAGTTTAGAGGGGGGGGTCTACGAGCAGTACTTC; CDR3 length: 14; V gene: TRBV28; clone size: .; D gene: .; J gene: TRBJ2-7
CDR3 protein: CASRTSGTQETQYF; CDR3 DNA: TGTGCCAGCAGGACTAGCGGGACCCAAGAGACCCAGTACTTC; CDR3 length: 14; V gene: TRBV2; clone size: .; D gene: TRBD2; J gene: TRBJ2-5
CDR3 protein: CASSFSGSNQPQHF; CDR3 DNA: TGTGCCAGCAGCTTCTCCGGTAGCAATCAGCCCCAGCATTTT; CDR3 length: 14; V gene: TRBV7-2; clone size: once; D gene: .; J gene: TRBJ1-5
CDR3 protein: CAISESDREQFF; CDR3 DNA: TGTGCCATCAGTGAGTCAGACAGAGAGCAGTTCTTC; CDR3 length: 12; V gene: TRBV10-3; clone size: .; D gene: .; J gene: TRBJ2-1
CDR3 protein: CASSETTGGPTQYF; CDR3 DNA: TGCGCCAGCAGTGAGACGACAGGGGGTCCTACGCAGTATTTT; CDR3 length: 14; V gene: TRBV10-1; clone size: .; D gene: TRBD1; J gene: TRBJ2-3
CDR3 protein: CASSEAGTTYNEQFF; CDR3 DNA: TGTGCCAGCAGTGAGGCTGGGACAACCTACAATGAGCAGTTCTTC; CDR3 length: 15; V gene: TRBV28; clone size: few; D gene: .; J gene: TRBJ2-1
CDR3 protein: CASSPSGAREQYF; CDR3 DNA: TGTGCCAGTAGTCCCTCAGGGGCGCGGGAGCAGTACTTC; CDR3 length: 13; V gene: TRBV19; clone size: .; D gene: .; J gene: TRBJ2-7
CDR3 protein: CAISGLANEQYF; CDR3 DNA: TGTGCCATCAGCGGACTAGCAAACGAGCAGTACTTC; CDR3 length: 12; V gene: TRBV10-3; clone size: .; D gene: TRBD2; J gene: TRBJ2-7
CDR3 protein: CASSLGGMIWNTEAFF; CDR3 DNA: TGTGCCAGCAGCCTGGGGGGGATGATCTGGAACACTGAAGCTTTCTTT; CDR3 length: 16; V gene: TRBV7-9; clone size: once; D gene: .; J gene: TRBJ1-1
CDR3 protein: CASSWALLANYGYTF; CDR3 DNA: TGTGCCAGCAGTTGGGCCCTTCTCGCTAACTATGGCTACACCTTC; CDR3 length: 15; V gene: TRBV28; clone size: .; D gene: .; J gene: TRBJ1-2
CDR3 protein: CAWSPPWGGGQPQHF; CDR3 DNA: TGTGCCTGGAGTCCCCCGTGGGGGGGAGGTCAGCCCCAGCATTTT; CDR3 length: 15; V gene: TRBV30; clone size: .; D gene: .; J gene: TRBJ1-5
CDR3 protein: CASSQEEASGGDTQYF; CDR3 DNA: TGTGCCAGCAGCCAAGAGGAAGCTAGCGGGGGAGATACGCAGTATTTT; CDR3 length: 16; V gene: TRBV4-2; clone size: .; D gene: TRBD2; J gene: TRBJ2-3
CDR3 protein: CASLQGRQPQHF; CDR3 DNA: TGTGCCAGTCTACAGGGAAGACAGCCCCAGCATTTT; CDR3 length: 12; V gene: TRBV6-1; clone size: .; D gene: .; J gene: TRBJ1-5
CDR3 protein: CAWSQASGETDTQYF; CDR3 DNA: TGTGCCTGGAGCCAAGCTAGCGGGGAGACAGATACGCAGTATTTT; CDR3 length: 15; V gene: TRBV30; clone size: .; D gene: TRBD2; J gene: TRBJ2-3
CDR3 protein: CASSSSSGTWNEQFF; CDR3 DNA: TGTGCCAGCAGTTCCTCTAGCGGGACTTGGAATGAGCAGTTCTTC; CDR3 length: 15; V gene: TRBV6-5; clone size: .; D gene: TRBD2; J gene: TRBJ2-1
CDR3 protein: CASSVTGGFGTEAFF; CDR3 DNA: TGCGCCAGCAGCGTGACAGGGGGCTTTGGGACTGAAGCTTTCTTT; CDR3 length: 15; V gene: TRBV5-1; clone size: .; D gene: TRBD1; J gene: TRBJ1-1
CDR3 protein: CASSLAGGHEQFF; CDR3 DNA: TGTGCCAGCAGCTTAGCGGGAGGCCATGAGCAGTTCTTC; CDR3 length: 13; V gene: TRBV5-4; clone size: .; D gene: TRBD2; J gene: TRBJ2-1
CDR3 protein: CATRDLGSTNTEAFF; CDR3 DNA: TGTGCCACCAGGGACTTAGGCAGCACGAACACTGAAGCTTTCTTT; CDR3 length: 15; V gene: TRBV15; clone size: .; D gene: .; J gene: TRBJ1-1
CDR3 protein: CATALTGKAKNIQYF; CDR3 DNA: TGTGCCACCGCGCTAACGGGGAAAGCCAAAAACATTCAGTACTTC; CDR3 length: 15; V gene: TRBV28; clone size: once; D gene: .; J gene: TRBJ2-4
CDR3 protein: CASSAGGTLGTDTQYF; CDR3 DNA: TGCGCCAGCAGTGCGGGGGGTACGCTCGGCACAGATACGCAGTATTTT; CDR3 length: 16; V gene: TRBV5-1; clone size: .; D gene: TRBD2; J gene: TRBJ2-3
CDR3 protein: CASSLGTGGPTSYEQYF; CDR3 DNA: TGTGCCAGCAGCTTAGGGACAGGGGGCCCTACTTCCTACGAGCAGTACTTC; CDR3 length: 17; V gene: TRBV11-2; clone size: once; D gene: TRBD1; J gene: TRBJ2-7
CDR3 protein: CSALGQMKNTEAFF; CDR3 DNA: TGCAGCGCCCTGGGACAGATGAAGAACACTGAAGCTTTCTTT; CDR3 length: 14; V gene: TRBV29-1; clone size: .; D gene: TRBD1; J gene: TRBJ1-1
CDR3 protein: CASSFRQGGNLNGYTF; CDR3 DNA: TGCGCCAGCAGTTTTAGACAGGGGGGAAATCTAAATGGCTACACCTTC; CDR3 length: 16; V gene: TRBV5-1; clone size: .; D gene: TRBD1; J gene: TRBJ1-2
CDR3 protein: CASSVLGLAGDTDTQYF; CDR3 DNA: TGTGCCAGCAGCGTCCTGGGCCTAGCGGGGGACACAGATACGCAGTATTTT; CDR3 length: 17; V gene: TRBV9; clone size: .; D gene: TRBD2; J gene: TRBJ2-3
CDR3 protein: CASSYSTSGSTGELFF; CDR3 DNA: TGTGCCAGCAGTTACTCGACTAGCGGGAGCACCGGGGAGCTGTTTTTT; CDR3 length: 16; V gene: TRBV6-5; clone size: .; D gene: TRBD2; J gene: TRBJ2-2
CDR3 protein: CASSQVGVYEQYF; CDR3 DNA: TGCGCCAGCAGCCAAGTCGGAGTGTACGAGCAGTACTTC; CDR3 length: 13; V gene: TRBV4-1; clone size: .; D gene: .; J gene: TRBJ2-7
CDR3 protein: CASSSLTGKLFF; CDR3 DNA: TGTGCCAGCAGTTCCCTCACGGGAAAACTGTTTTTT; CDR3 length: 12; V gene: TRBV6-5; clone size: few; D gene: .; J gene: TRBJ1-4
CDR3 protein: CASSLRTGAGYTF; CDR3 DNA: TGTGCCAGCAGCTTAAGGACAGGGGCTGGCTACACCTTC; CDR3 length: 13; V gene: TRBV7-6; clone size: few; D gene: TRBD1; J gene: TRBJ1-2
CDR3 protein: CASSPPGTGGEKLFF; CDR3 DNA: TGTGCCAGCAGCCCCCCCGGGACAGGAGGGGAAAAACTGTTTTTT; CDR3 length: 15; V gene: TRBV5-4; clone size: .; D gene: TRBD1; J gene: TRBJ1-4
CDR3 protein: CASSPPLRGKTSYGYTF; CDR3 DNA: TGTGCCAGCAGCCCCCCCCTTAGAGGAAAAACTTCCTATGGCTACACCTTC; CDR3 length: 17; V gene: TRBV11-2; clone size: .; D gene: .; J gene: TRBJ1-2
CDR3 protein: CASSYSTGSSYNEQFF; CDR3 DNA: TGTGCCAGCAGTTACTCTACAGGGAGCTCCTACAATGAGCAGTTCTTC; CDR3 length: 16; V gene: TRBV6-5; clone size: .; D gene: .; J gene: TRBJ2-1
CDR3 protein: CASSQVPGQISTYSNQPQHF; CDR3 DNA: TGTGCCAGCAGCCAAGTACCGGGACAGATTTCAACTTATAGCAATCAGCCCCAGCATTTT; CDR3 length: 20; V gene: TRBV14; clone size: once; D gene: TRBD1; J gene: TRBJ1-5
CDR3 protein: CASSFSGGQRETQYF; CDR3 DNA: TGTGCCAGCAGCTTTAGCGGGGGCCAGAGGGAGACCCAGTACTTC; CDR3 length: 15; V gene: TRBV7-8; clone size: .; D gene: TRBD2; J gene: TRBJ2-5
CDR3 protein: CASSQEGAANWPQHF; CDR3 DNA: TGCGCCAGCAGCCAAGAAGGAGCAGCCAACTGGCCCCAGCATTTT; CDR3 length: 15; V gene: TRBV4-1; clone size: .; D gene: .; J gene: TRBJ1-5
CDR3 protein: CASSQDTPDSLDTGELFF; CDR3 DNA: TGCGCCAGCAGCCAAGATACCCCGGACAGTTTAGACACCGGGGAGCTGTTTTTT; CDR3 length: 18; V gene: TRBV4-1; clone size: .; D gene: .; J gene: TRBJ2-2
CDR3 protein: CATSRDKAGQPQHF; CDR3 DNA: TGTGCCACCAGCAGAGATAAGGCGGGGCAGCCCCAGCATTTT; CDR3 length: 14; V gene: TRBV15; clone size: .; D gene: .; J gene: TRBJ1-5
CDR3 protein: CASSESPTSFSEQYF; CDR3 DNA: TGTGCCAGCAGCGAATCCCCGACTAGCTTTAGCGAGCAGTACTTC; CDR3 length: 15; V gene: TRBV6-1; clone size: .; D gene: TRBD2; J gene: TRBJ2-7
CDR3 protein: CASSVDWSSYNEQFF; CDR3 DNA: TGTGCCAGCAGCGTGGACTGGAGCTCCTACAATGAGCAGTTCTTC; CDR3 length: 15; V gene: TRBV6-4; clone size: .; D gene: .; J gene: TRBJ2-1
CDR3 protein: CASSDRDRDTGELFF; CDR3 DNA: TGTGCCAGCAGCGACCGGGACAGGGACACCGGGGAGCTGTTTTTT; CDR3 length: 15; V gene: TRBV5-4; clone size: .; D gene: TRBD1; J gene: TRBJ2-2
CDR3 protein: CASSLKWDRSSGNTIYF; CDR3 DNA: TGTGCCAGCAGCTTAAAATGGGACAGGTCCTCTGGAAACACCATATATTTT; CDR3 length: 17; V gene: TRBV7-9; clone size: .; D gene: TRBD1; J gene: TRBJ1-3
CDR3 protein: CASSRRVNTGELFF; CDR3 DNA: TGTGCCAGCAGTCGGCGGGTCAACACCGGGGAGCTGTTTTTT; CDR3 length: 14; V gene: TRBV6-5; clone size: .; D gene: .; J gene: TRBJ2-2
CDR3 protein: CASREQGTGELFF; CDR3 DNA: TGCGCCAGCAGAGAGCAGGGGACCGGGGAGCTGTTTTTT; CDR3 length: 13; V gene: TRBV5-1; clone size: .; D gene: .; J gene: TRBJ2-2
CDR3 protein: CVDRERGYTF; CDR3 DNA: TGTGTGGACAGGGAACGGGGCTACACCTTC; CDR3 length: 10; V gene: TRBV21-1; clone size: .; D gene: .; J gene: TRBJ1-2
CDR3 protein: CASSFSDFSYNEQFF; CDR3 DNA: TGCGCCAGCAGCTTTTCGGACTTCTCCTACAATGAGCAGTTCTTC; CDR3 length: 15; V gene: TRBV5-1; clone size: .; D gene: .; J gene: TRBJ2-1
CDR3 protein: CATRTRAEAFF; CDR3 DNA: TGTGCCACCCGTACCAGGGCTGAAGCTTTCTTT; CDR3 length: 11; V gene: TRBV27; clone size: .; D gene: .; J gene: TRBJ1-1
CDR3 protein: CASGFTQTAASSYNEQFF; CDR3 DNA: TGTGCTAGTGGTTTTACACAAACAGCGGCAAGCTCCTACAATGAGCAGTTCTTC; CDR3 length: 18; V gene: TRBV12-5; clone size: .; D gene: .; J gene: TRBJ2-1
CDR3 protein: CASSLSSGRINEQFF; CDR3 DNA: TGTGCCAGCAGTTTAAGTAGCGGGAGGATCAATGAGCAGTTCTTC; CDR3 length: 15; V gene: TRBV27; clone size: .; D gene: TRBD2; J gene: TRBJ2-1
CDR3 protein: CASTRTVLSTDTQYF; CDR3 DNA: TGTGCCAGCACCCGGACAGTACTAAGCACAGATACGCAGTATTTT; CDR3 length: 15; V gene: TRBV9; clone size: .; D gene: .; J gene: TRBJ2-3
CDR3 protein: CAWSGTGVRGETQYF; CDR3 DNA: TGTGCCTGGAGTGGGACAGGGGTGAGAGGGGAGACCCAGTACTTC; CDR3 length: 15; V gene: TRBV30; clone size: .; D gene: TRBD1; J gene: TRBJ2-5
CDR3 protein: CAWSAAYNEQFF; CDR3 DNA: TGTGCCTGGAGTGCAGCCTACAATGAGCAGTTCTTC; CDR3 length: 12; V gene: TRBV30; clone size: .; D gene: .; J gene: TRBJ2-1
CDR3 protein: CASSLSGTGGEKLFF; CDR3 DNA: TGTGCCAGCAGCTTATCTGGGACAGGGGGCGAAAAACTGTTTTTT; CDR3 length: 15; V gene: TRBV7-9; clone size: .; D gene: TRBD1; J gene: TRBJ1-4
CDR3 protein: CASSPKQGGGSPLHF; CDR3 DNA: TGTGCCAGCAGCCCAAAACAGGGAGGGGGATCACCCCTCCACTTT; CDR3 length: 15; V gene: TRBV7-2; clone size: few; D gene: .; J gene: TRBJ1-6